This T cell receptor beta chain was identified during a study of blood T cells in healthy people across ages. Whole-study results and caveats: Total diversity from one million sequenced T cells was likely underestimated.

The CDR3 sequence is 15 residues long. V shed 5 bases, J shed 5 bases, and the junction held 10 bases outside the gene matches. Germline V gene sequence: CDR1 DFQATT, CDR2 SNEGSKA (reference sequence). Every donor contributed roughly 10 milliliters of peripheral blood by blood draw. About this clonotype itself: What it recognizes is unknown.

A second about 6 to 12 cycle PCR used barcoded and J-beta primers. TCRdb passed the 5' RACE reads through MiXCR, listing each CDR3 protein once. The sample holds hundreds of thousands of distinct CDR3 sequences, under 55% seen once. V is TRBV20-1 and J is TRBJ2-3; 10 bases are shared with TRBD2. The TCR originated in a man aged 55 to 70 in good health. The sample taken for sequencing was blood. The CDR3 here is CSAEPFSGGKDTQYF. The CDR3 DNA reads as TGCAGTGCTGAACCCTTTAGCGGGGGGAAAGATACGCAGTATTTT.